This TCR beta chain was sequenced for a study of spatial heterogeneity in lung cancer. As for time point: sample taken at primary tumor resection. The roughly 66 donors had untreated early-stage non-small cell lung cancer. This clonotype was seen at least ten times. One entry per CDR3 protein, called by TCRdb with MiXCR from the 5' RACE reads. This table has about 22,000 distinct CDR3 sequences, about 5% appearing once. Deletions cut 7 bases from V and 7 bases from J, with 20 bases between. Germline V gene lookup returns CDR1 SGHTA and CDR2 FQGNSA. The CDR3 sequence is 15 residues long. The rearrangement uses TRBV7-2 and TRBJ1-5, with TRBD1 as a possible D gene (5 bases). The sample here was PBMCs, taken at surgery. This clonotype originated in a male donor with early-stage non-small cell lung cancer. CDR3 nucleotides: TGTGCCAGCACCCGAGACGGGGGACGGGAGCAGCCCCAGCATTTT. Translated: CASTRDGGREQPQHF. The full variable domain, its missing parts supplied by reference TRBV7-2 and TRBJ1-5, is GAGVSQSPSNKVTEKGKDVELRCDPISGHTALYWYRQSLGQGLEFLIYFQGNSAPDKSGLPSDRFSAERTGGSVSTLTIQRTQQEDSAVYLCASTRDGGREQPQHFGDGTRLSIL.